This paragraph reports one T cell receptor (beta chain). Its matching antigen is unknown. Germline-derived CDR1 and CDR2 are SNHLY and FYNNEI. Trimming took off 4 bases at V and 1 base at J, with 7 bases between the two ends. This CDR3 region has 14 residues. These data belong to a study of post-analysis software for immune sequencing data. Study-level results: Compared against controls, patients with multiple sclerosis displayed significantly lower normalized Chao1 diversity. TRBV5-6, TRBV5-1 and TRBV20-1 belonged to a set of roughly five TRBV segments that were more frequent in patients than controls. Pronounced co-clustering by F measure was evident among identically batched samples.

Unique molecular identifiers were present in the TCR beta cDNA libraries. There were about 0.95 to 11 million T cells, and approximately 500,000 cDNA molecules came from them. Each CDR3 protein gets one entry after TCRdb re-called the PCR reads with MiXCR. The data show about 200,000 distinct CDR3 sequences, roughly 28% seen once. V gene TRBV2 combines with J gene TRBJ2-2; no definite D call. Sequenced input: blood. The sequence derives from a girl aged 2 to 17 with multiple sclerosis. The CDR3 nucleotides read TGTGCCAGCAGTGGAACAAGGAACACCGGGGAGCTGTTTTTT. It codes for CASSGTRNTGELFF.